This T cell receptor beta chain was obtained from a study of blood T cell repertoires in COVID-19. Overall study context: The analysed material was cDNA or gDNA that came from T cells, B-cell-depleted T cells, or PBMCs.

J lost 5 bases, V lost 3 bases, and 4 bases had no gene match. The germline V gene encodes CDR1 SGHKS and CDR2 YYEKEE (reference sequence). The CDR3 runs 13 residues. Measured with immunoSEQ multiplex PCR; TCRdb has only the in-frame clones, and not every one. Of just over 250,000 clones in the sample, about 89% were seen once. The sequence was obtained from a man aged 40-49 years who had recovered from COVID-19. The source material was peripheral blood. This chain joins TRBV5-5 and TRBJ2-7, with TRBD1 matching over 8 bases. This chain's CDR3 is CASSYDRGHEQYF. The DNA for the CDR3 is TGTGCCAGCAGCTACGACAGGGGTCACGAGCAGTACTTC. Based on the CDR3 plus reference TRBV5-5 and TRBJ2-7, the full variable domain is DAGVTQSPTHLIKTRGQQVTLRCSPISGHKSVSWYQQVLGQGPQFIFQYYEKEERGRGNFPDRFSARQFPNYSSELNVNALLLGDSALYLCASSYDRGHEQYFGPGTRLTVT.